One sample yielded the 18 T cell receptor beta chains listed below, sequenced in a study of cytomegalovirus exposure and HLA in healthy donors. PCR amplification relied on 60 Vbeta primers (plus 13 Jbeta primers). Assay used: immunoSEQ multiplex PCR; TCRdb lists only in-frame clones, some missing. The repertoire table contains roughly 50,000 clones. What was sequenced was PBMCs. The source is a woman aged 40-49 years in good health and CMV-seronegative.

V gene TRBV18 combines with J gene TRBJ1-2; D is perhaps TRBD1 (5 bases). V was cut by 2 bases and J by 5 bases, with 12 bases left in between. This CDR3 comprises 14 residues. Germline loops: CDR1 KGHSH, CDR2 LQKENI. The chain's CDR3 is CASSPGLEGYGYTF. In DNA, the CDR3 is TGTGCCAGCTCACCAGGCTTGGAGGGGTATGGCTACACCTTC.

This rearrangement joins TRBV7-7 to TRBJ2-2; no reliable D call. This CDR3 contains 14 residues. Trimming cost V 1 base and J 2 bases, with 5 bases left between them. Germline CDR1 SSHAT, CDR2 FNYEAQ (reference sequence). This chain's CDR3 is CASSLGLNTGELFF. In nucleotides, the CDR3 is TGTGCCAGCAGCTTAGGGCTCAACACCGGGGAGCTGTTTTTT.

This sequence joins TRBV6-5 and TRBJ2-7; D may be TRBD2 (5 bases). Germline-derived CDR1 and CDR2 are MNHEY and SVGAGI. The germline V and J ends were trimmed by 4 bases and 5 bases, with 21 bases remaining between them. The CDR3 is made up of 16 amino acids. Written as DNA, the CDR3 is TGTGCCAGCAGTTCCGTACGGACTGTAGTGGAGAACGAGCAGTACTTC. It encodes CASSSVRTVVENEQYF.

The CDR3 nucleotides read TGTGCCAGCACACTAGCGGGAGCCACAGATACGCAGTATTTT. Protein sequence: CASTLAGATDTQYF. This chain joins TRBV19 and TRBJ2-3, with TRBD2 matching 11 bases. The trim removed 9 bases at V and 2 bases at J, leaving 4 bases unmatched. Per the germline V gene, CDR1 is LNHDA and CDR2 is SQIVND (reference sequence). This CDR3 has 14 amino acids.

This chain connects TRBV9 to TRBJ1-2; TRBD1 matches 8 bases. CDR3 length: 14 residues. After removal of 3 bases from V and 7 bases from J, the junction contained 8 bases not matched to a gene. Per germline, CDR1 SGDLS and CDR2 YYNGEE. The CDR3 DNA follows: TGTGCCAGCAGCGCAGGACAGGGTGCAAGTGGCTACACCTTC. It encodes CASSAGQGASGYTF. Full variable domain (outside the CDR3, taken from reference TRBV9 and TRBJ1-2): DSGVTQTPKHLITATGQRVTLRCSPRSGDLSVYWYQQSLDQGLQFLIQYYNGEERAKGNILERFSAQQFPDLHSELNLSSLELGDSALYFCASSAGQGASGYTFGSGTRLTVV.

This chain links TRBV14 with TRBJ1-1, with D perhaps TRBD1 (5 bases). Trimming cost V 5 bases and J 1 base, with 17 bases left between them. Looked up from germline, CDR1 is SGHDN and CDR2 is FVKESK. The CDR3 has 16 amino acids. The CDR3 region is CASSSQEGLGNTEAFF. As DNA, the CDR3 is TGTGCCAGCAGCTCCCAGGAGGGGTTGGGGAACACTGAAGCTTTCTTT.

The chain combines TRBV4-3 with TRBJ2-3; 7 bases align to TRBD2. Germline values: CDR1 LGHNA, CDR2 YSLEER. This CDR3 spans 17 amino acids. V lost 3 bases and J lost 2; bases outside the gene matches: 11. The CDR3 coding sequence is TGCGCCAGCAGCCAGAGTTTAGTGGGAGGGTTCACAGATACGCAGTATTTT. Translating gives CASSQSLVGGFTDTQYF.

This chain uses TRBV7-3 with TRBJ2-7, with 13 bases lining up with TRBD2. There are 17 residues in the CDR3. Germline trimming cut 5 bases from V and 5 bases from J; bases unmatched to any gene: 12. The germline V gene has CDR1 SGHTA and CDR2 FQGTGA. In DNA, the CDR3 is TGTGCCAGCAGCCGGACCGGGACTAGCGGGACAGGAGACGAGCAGTACTTC. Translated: CASSRTGTSGTGDEQYF.

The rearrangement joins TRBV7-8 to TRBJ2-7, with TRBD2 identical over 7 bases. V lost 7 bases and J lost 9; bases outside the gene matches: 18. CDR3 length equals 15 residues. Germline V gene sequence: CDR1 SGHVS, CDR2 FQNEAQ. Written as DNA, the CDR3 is TGTGCCAGCACCCTGGGGGGGAGAAGCGGTACGGGGCAGTACTTC. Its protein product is CASTLGGRSGTGQYF.

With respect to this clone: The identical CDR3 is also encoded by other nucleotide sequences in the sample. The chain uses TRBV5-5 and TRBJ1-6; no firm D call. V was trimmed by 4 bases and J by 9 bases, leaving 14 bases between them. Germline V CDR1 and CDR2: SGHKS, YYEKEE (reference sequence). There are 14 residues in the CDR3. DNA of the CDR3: TGTGCCAGCAGCATCCTCCAATCAGGTTCACCCCTCCACTTT. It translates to CASSILQSGSPLHF.

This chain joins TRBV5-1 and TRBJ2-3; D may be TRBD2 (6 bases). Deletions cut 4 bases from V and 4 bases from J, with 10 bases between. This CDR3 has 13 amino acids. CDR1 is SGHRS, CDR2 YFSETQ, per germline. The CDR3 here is CASSPGLPDTQYF. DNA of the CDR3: TGCGCCAGCAGCCCGGGACTTCCAGATACGCAGTATTTT.

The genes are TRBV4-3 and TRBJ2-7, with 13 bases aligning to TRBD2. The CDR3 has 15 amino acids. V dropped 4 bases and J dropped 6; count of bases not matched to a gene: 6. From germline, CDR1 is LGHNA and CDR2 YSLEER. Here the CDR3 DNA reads TGCGCCAGCAGCCCAACTAGCGGGAGGGCCCTCGAGCAGTACTTC. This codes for CASSPTSGRALEQYF.

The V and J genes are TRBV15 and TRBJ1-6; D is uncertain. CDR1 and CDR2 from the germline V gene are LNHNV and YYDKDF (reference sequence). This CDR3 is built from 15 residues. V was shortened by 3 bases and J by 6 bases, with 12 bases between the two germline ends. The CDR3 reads CATSSRHGSNSPLHF. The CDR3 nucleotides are TGTGCCACCAGCAGCCGACATGGCAGTAATTCACCCCTCCACTTT.

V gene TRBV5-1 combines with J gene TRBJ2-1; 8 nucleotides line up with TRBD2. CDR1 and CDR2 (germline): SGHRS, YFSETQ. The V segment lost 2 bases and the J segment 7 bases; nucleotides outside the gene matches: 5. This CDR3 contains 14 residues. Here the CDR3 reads CASSLPGGANEQFF. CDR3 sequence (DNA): TGCGCCAGCAGCTTACCCGGGGGGGCAAATGAGCAGTTCTTC. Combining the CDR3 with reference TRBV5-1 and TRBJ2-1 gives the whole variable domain KAGVTQTPRYLIKTRGQQVTLSCSPISGHRSVSWYQQTPGQGLQFLFEYFSETQRNKGNFPGRFSGRQFSNSRSEMNVSTLELGDSALYLCASSLPGGANEQFFGPGTRLTVL.

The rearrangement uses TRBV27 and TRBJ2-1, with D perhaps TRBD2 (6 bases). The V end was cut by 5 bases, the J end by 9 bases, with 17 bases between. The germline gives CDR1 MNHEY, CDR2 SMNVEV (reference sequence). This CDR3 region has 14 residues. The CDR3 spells CASSVMGLSSEQFF. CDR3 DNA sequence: TGTGCCAGCAGTGTGATGGGACTCAGCAGTGAGCAGTTCTTC.

CDR3 sequence (DNA): TGTGCCATCAGTGGTGAACAGGGGGCCGTAGATACGCAGTATTTT. Protein sequence: CAISGEQGAVDTQYF. The J gene is TRBJ2-3, the V gene TRBV10-3; 9 nucleotides align to TRBD1. With V trimmed by 4 bases and J by 5 bases, 7 bases remained unmatched. This CDR3 has 15 residues. The germline V gene has CDR1 ENHRY and CDR2 SYGVKD.

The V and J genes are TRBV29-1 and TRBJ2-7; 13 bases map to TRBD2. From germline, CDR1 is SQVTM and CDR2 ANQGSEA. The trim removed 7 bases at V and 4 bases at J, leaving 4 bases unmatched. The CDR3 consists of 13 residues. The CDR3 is CSARTSGGYEQYF. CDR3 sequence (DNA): TGCAGCGCGCGGACTAGCGGGGGTTACGAGCAGTACTTC.

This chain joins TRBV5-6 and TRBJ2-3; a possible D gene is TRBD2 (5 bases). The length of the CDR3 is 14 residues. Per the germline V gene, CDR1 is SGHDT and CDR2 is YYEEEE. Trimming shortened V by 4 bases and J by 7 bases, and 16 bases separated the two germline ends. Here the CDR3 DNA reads TGTGCCAGCAGCAGCAAGACACTAGGCCATACGCAGTATTTT. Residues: CASSSKTLGHTQYF.